These T cell receptor beta chains were read from a single sample in a study of blood T cell repertoires in COVID-19. TCRdb's table, derived via immunoSEQ multiplex PCR, lists solely in-frame clones and lacks some. This sample has roughly 200,000 clones, with around four fifths found just once. The source material was peripheral blood. The receptors here all came from a woman aged 40 to 50 with COVID-19, enrolled during active disease. Each CDR3 is given with its conserved first and last residue. D genes are given only for firm matches. Only part of the rows carry a size: once, few, many, or a class if the clone is expanded.

TRBJ1-6,TRBV27,-,-,CASSFYYRDNSPLHF,TGTGCCAGCAGTTTTTACTACAGGGATAATTCACCCCTCCACTTT
TRBJ1-6,TRBV7-8,few,-,CASSLVPGSPLHF,TGTGCCAGCAGCTTAGTCCCGGGTTCACCCCTCCACTTT
TRBJ1-2,TRBV5-3,once,TRBD1,CARSLEAGGELNYGYTF,TGTGCCAGAAGCTTGGAGGCAGGGGGAGAACTTAACTATGGCTACACCTTC
TRBJ1-6,TRBV13,-,TRBD1,CASSSTGDYNSPLHF,TGTGCCAGCAGCTCGACAGGGGACTATAATTCACCCCTCCACTTT
TRBJ2-7,TRBV9,-,-,CASSGTGLREQYF,TGTGCCAGCAGCGGAACAGGGTTGCGGGAGCAGTACTTC
TRBJ2-7,TRBV2,-,-,CAIPRGPYEQYF,TGTGCCATACCTAGGGGTCCCTACGAGCAGTACTTC
TRBJ2-1,TRBV7-9,-,TRBD2,CASSLALTGGNEQFF,TGTGCCAGCAGCTTAGCTCTAACGGGGGGGAATGAGCAGTTCTTC
TRBJ2-3,TRBV4-1,-,TRBD2,CASSQDPQASGGDTQYF,TGCGCCAGCAGCCAAGATCCTCAGGCTAGCGGGGGAGATACGCAGTATTTT
TRBJ2-2,TRBV7-3,-,-,CASSFESAGELFF,TGTGCCAGCAGCTTCGAGTCCGCCGGGGAGCTGTTTTTT
TRBJ1-1,TRBV7-7,-,-,CASSLNRGTEAFF,TGTGCCAGCAGCTTAAACCGGGGTACTGAAGCTTTCTTT
TRBJ2-7,TRBV14,-,-,CASSQETGVHEQYF,TGTGCCAGCAGCCAAGAGACCGGGGTTCACGAGCAGTACTTC
TRBJ1-1,TRBV5-1,few,-,CASSLGAAGEAFF,TGCGCCAGCAGCTTGGGGGCAGCGGGTGAAGCTTTCTTT
TRBJ1-4,TRBV10-3,-,TRBD1,CAISGRQGNEKLFF,TGTGCCATCAGTGGAAGACAGGGTAATGAAAAACTGTTTTTT
TRBJ1-1,TRBV5-6,-,TRBD1,CASSSGTGGAEAFF,TGTGCCAGCAGCTCCGGGACAGGGGGCGCTGAAGCTTTCTTT
TRBJ2-2,TRBV28,-,-,CASSLVWPLPGELFF,TGTGCCAGCAGTTTAGTTTGGCCTCTCCCAGGGGAGCTGTTTTTT
TRBJ1-2,TRBV11-2,few,-,CASSLDRVRALLYGYTF,TGTGCCAGCAGCTTAGATCGGGTTCGAGCCCTCCTCTATGGCTACACCTTC
TRBJ1-2,TRBV5-1,-,-,CASSPDRLDGYTF,TGCGCCAGCAGCCCCGACAGACTCGATGGCTACACCTTC
TRBJ2-7,TRBV6-2/TRBV6-3,-,-,CASSSRFNRGFEQYF,TGTGCCAGCAGTTCGAGATTTAACCGGGGGTTCGAGCAGTACTTC
TRBJ2-1,TRBV6-6,-,-,CASTLGVYNEQFF,TGTGCCAGCACCCTGGGAGTCTACAATGAGCAGTTCTTC
TRBJ2-2,TRBV18,-,TRBD2,CASSPRYSGGAANTGELFF,TGTGCCAGCTCACCAAGGTATAGCGGGGGGGCCGCGAACACCGGGGAGCTGTTTTTT
TRBJ2-2,TRBV7-9,-,TRBD2,CASSFQDGRGTGELFF,TGTGCCAGCAGCTTCCAGGACGGGAGGGGCACCGGGGAGCTGTTTTTT
TRBJ2-2,TRBV12-3/TRBV12-4,-,TRBD2,CASWGGYTGELFF,TGTGCCAGTTGGGGGGGGTACACCGGGGAGCTGTTTTTT
TRBJ2-7,TRBV28,-,TRBD2,CASSLRAGGEYF,TGTGCCAGCAGTTTACGGGCCGGGGGGGAGTACTTC
TRBJ2-7,TRBV5-8,-,-,CASSLGAGRQSYEQYF,TGTGCCAGCAGCTTGGGGGCGGGACGCCAGTCCTACGAGCAGTACTTC
TRBJ2-7,TRBV5-1,-,-,CASSVVGGSYEQYF,TGCGCCAGCAGCGTGGTGGGGGGTTCGTACGAGCAGTACTTC
TRBJ1-2,TRBV15,-,-,CATSVRGSFYGYTF,TGTGCCACCAGCGTGCGGGGCTCTTTCTATGGCTACACCTTC
TRBJ2-3,TRBV4-1,-,-,CASSQNRGGTQYF,TGCGCCAGCAGCCAAAACAGGGGAGGTACGCAGTATTTT
TRBJ1-1,TRBV19,-,-,CASSIFQGLRANTEAFF,TGTGCCAGTAGTATATTTCAGGGACTAAGGGCGAACACTGAAGCTTTCTTT
TRBJ2-2,TRBV28,-,TRBD2,CASSSRLAGVTGELFF,TGTGCCAGCAGTTCCCGACTAGCGGGAGTCACCGGGGAGCTGTTTTTT
TRBJ2-3,TRBV6-6,few,TRBD1,CASSLRDRSTDTQYF,TGTGCCAGCAGTCTCCGGGACAGGAGCACAGATACGCAGTATTTT
TRBJ2-1,TRBV6-5,-,TRBD1,CASSYAGTGAYNEQFF,TGTGCCAGCAGTTACGCCGGGACAGGGGCCTACAATGAGCAGTTCTTC
TRBJ2-7,TRBV6-1,-,TRBD1,CASSESGQGLYEQYF,TGTGCCAGCAGTGAATCAGGACAGGGGTTATACGAGCAGTACTTC
TRBJ1-3,TRBV20-1,-,-,CSAWAGNTIYF,TGCAGCGCTTGGGCGGGAAACACCATATATTTT
TRBJ2-3,TRBV3-1/TRBV3-2,-,TRBD2,CASRSRLAGASTDTQYF,TGTGCCAGCAGGTCCCGACTAGCGGGAGCTAGCACAGATACGCAGTATTTT
TRBJ2-7,TRBV6-5,few,-,CASTVGGEQYF,TGTGCCAGCACCGTGGGGGGCGAGCAGTACTTC
TRBJ1-1,TRBV28,-,TRBD1,CASTGTGNTEAFF,TGTGCCAGCACCGGGACAGGGAACACTGAAGCTTTCTTT
TRBJ1-6,TRBV5-1,-,-,CASRLVRFYNSPLHF,TGCGCCAGCAGATTGGTGAGATTTTATAATTCACCCCTCCACTTT
TRBJ1-1,TRBV19,-,-,CASSIDLSGLNTEAFF,TGTGCCAGTAGTATAGATCTGTCAGGATTGAACACTGAAGCTTTCTTT
TRBJ2-3,TRBV2,-,TRBD2,CASRPTSGPTDTQYF,TGTGCCAGCAGGCCCACTAGCGGCCCCACAGATACGCAGTATTTT
TRBJ1-3,TRBV6-1,-,TRBD1,CASSEVTGLNTIYF,TGTGCCAGCAGTGAAGTGACAGGGTTGAACACCATATATTTT
TRBJ1-5,TRBV7-9,few,-,CASSLSSFNQPQHF,TGTGCCAGCAGCTTATCCTCCTTCAATCAGCCCCAGCATTTT
TRBJ2-1,TRBV6-1,many,-,CASSEWDSSSYNEQFF,TGTGCCAGCAGTGAATGGGACTCTTCCTCCTACAATGAGCAGTTCTTC
TRBJ1-6,TRBV5-8,-,-,CASSQTIAFRANSPLHF,TGTGCCAGCAGCCAGACGATCGCATTCAGGGCTAATTCACCCCTCCACTTT
TRBJ2-4,TRBV19,-,-,CASSQWPENIQYF,TGTGCCAGTAGCCAGTGGCCAGAAAACATTCAGTACTTC
TRBJ1-1,TRBV6-5,once,-,CASQSGTEAFF,TGTGCCAGTCAAAGCGGCACTGAAGCTTTCTTT
TRBJ1-2,TRBV19,few,-,CASSISTGNYGYTF,TGTGCCAGTAGTATAAGTACGGGTAACTATGGCTACACCTTC
TRBJ2-1,TRBV6-5,-,TRBD1,CASSTEQGASFF,TGTGCCAGCAGCACCGAACAGGGGGCGTCGTTCTTC
TRBJ1-3,TRBV28,-,-,CASSLEDSSGNTIYF,TGTGCCAGCAGTTTAGAGGACTCCTCTGGAAACACCATATATTTT
TRBJ2-7,TRBV2,-,TRBD1,CASSRQGMYEQYF,TGTGCCAGCAGTCGACAGGGGATGTACGAGCAGTACTTC
TRBJ1-2,TRBV7-9,-,-,CASSLQTDYGYTF,TGTGCCAGCAGCCTTCAGACAGACTATGGCTACACCTTC
TRBJ2-6,TRBV5-5,-,-,CASSLSDRLRAGANVLTF,TGTGCCAGCAGCTTGAGCGACAGACTCCGGGCTGGGGCCAACGTCCTGACTTTC
TRBJ2-1,TRBV19,few,TRBD2,CASRTSGTYEQFF,TGTGCCAGTAGGACTAGCGGGACCTATGAGCAGTTCTTC
TRBJ2-7,TRBV2,-,TRBD1,CASRDRGQEQYF,TGTGCCAGCCGGGACAGGGGGCAAGAGCAGTACTTC